The 24 T cell receptor beta chains given below trace back to one sample, sequenced in a study of shared clonotypes between healthy human individuals. In the naive CD8 group, cells lacked CD45RO and were positively selected for CCR7, so terminally differentiated effector memory CD45RA+ cells were left out. The assay was immunoSEQ multiplex PCR, and TCRdb's table has in-frame clones only and misses some. The sample lists some 800,000 clones; 90% to 95% were seen once. The sequenced sample consisted of naive CD8+ T cells sorted from blood. These receptors were taken from a man aged 25 to 45 in good health.

This chain links TRBV7-9 with TRBJ2-5, with D tentatively TRBD2 (6 bases). V lost 2 bases and J 4 bases, leaving 11 bases between the germline ends. The germline V gene encodes CDR1 SEHNR and CDR2 FQNEAQ (reference sequence). The CDR3 covers 14 residues. CDR3 in amino acids: CASSLIGGGETQYF. The CDR3 DNA sequence: TGTGCCAGCAGCTTAATCGGGGGTGGAGAGACCCAGTACTTC.

The CDR3 coding sequence is TGCGCCAGCAGCCCCGGACCATCCCCTGAAGCTTTCTTT. The encoded protein is CASSPGPSPEAFF. The chain has TRBV5-1 and TRBJ1-1; D not resolved. The V and J ends lost 4 bases and 6 bases respectively, with 13 bases between them. Looked up from germline, CDR1 is SGHRS and CDR2 is YFSETQ. The CDR3 extends over 13 amino acids.

V gene TRBV30 combines with J gene TRBJ2-1; 10 bases map to TRBD2. V lost 3 bases and J lost 4; bases outside the gene matches: 3. Looked up from germline, CDR1 is GTSNPN and CDR2 is SVGIG (reference sequence). This CDR3 is 14 amino acids long. For the CDR3, the DNA is TGTGCCTGGAGCTGGACTAGCGGTTACAATGAGCAGTTCTTC. Translated, it gives CAWSWTSGYNEQFF.

The V call is TRBV7-9, the J call TRBJ2-7; 7 nucleotides line up with TRBD1. Germline values: CDR1 SEHNR, CDR2 FQNEAQ (reference sequence). The J segment lost 2 bases and the V segment lost 5 bases, leaving 6 bases of the junction unmatched. The CDR3 contains 14 residues. The CDR3 nucleotides are TGTGCCAGCAGCCCCGCCGGGACAGCCTACGAGCAGTACTTC. Protein: CASSPAGTAYEQYF.

The gene calls are TRBV7-8 and TRBJ2-1; 11 bases line up with TRBD2. This CDR3 has 16 amino acids. With 3 bases clipped from V and 8 bases from J, the junction kept 9 bases outside the gene matches. Germline V CDR1 and CDR2: SGHVS, FQNEAQ. The CDR3 DNA is TGTGCCAGCAGCTTCGCAACTAGCGGGAGTTTCTATGAGCAGTTCTTC. Its protein is CASSFATSGSFYEQFF.

CDR3 nucleotides: TGTGCCATAGGGGAGACGGAGACCCAGTACTTC. It yields the protein CAIGETETQYF. The chain links TRBV10-3 to TRBJ2-5; possibly TRBD1 or TRBD2 for D (5 bases each). This CDR3 region has 11 residues. The ends were cut back, 9 bases at V and 5 bases at J, with 10 bases in the middle. The germline V gene encodes CDR1 ENHRY and CDR2 SYGVKD.

J is TRBJ2-1 and V is TRBV18, with TRBD2 matching 13 bases. V was clipped by 4 bases and J by 8 bases; unmatched bases: 11. Germline CDR1 reads KGHSH; CDR2 reads LQKENI. This CDR3 is 17 amino acids long. CDR3 bases: TGTGCCAGCTCACATTCCTCCACTAGCGGGAGGGCCTATGAGCAGTTCTTC. Its protein product is CASSHSSTSGRAYEQFF.

V is TRBV5-6 and J is TRBJ2-1; maybe TRBD1 (6 bases). The germline V gene has CDR1 SGHDT and CDR2 YYEEEE. V was shortened by 4 bases and J by 0 bases, with 8 bases between the two germline ends. The CDR3 runs to 14 residues. CDR3 protein: CASSPDSSYNEQFF. The CDR3 DNA follows: TGTGCCAGCAGCCCGGACAGCTCCTACAATGAGCAGTTCTTC.

This chain uses TRBV27 with TRBJ2-3, with TRBD1 matching over 8 bases. Germline CDR1 and CDR2: MNHEY and SMNVEV (reference sequence). The CDR3 sequence is 15 residues long. V lost 3 bases, J lost 1 base, and 3 bases stayed unmatched. The CDR3 loop is CASSFEGQGTDTQYF. The CDR3 nucleotides read TGTGCCAGCAGTTTTGAGGGACAGGGCACAGATACGCAGTATTTT.

V is TRBV14 and J is TRBJ2-7; 9 nucleotides match TRBD1. V shed 2 bases, J shed 1 base, and the junction held 12 bases outside the gene matches. Looked up from germline, CDR1 is SGHDN and CDR2 is FVKESK. The CDR3 has 18 residues. The CDR3 DNA follows: TGTGCCAGCAGCCAACAAAATAGGGGACAGGGCCCGTCCTACGAGCAGTACTTC. Its translation is CASSQQNRGQGPSYEQYF.

This chain joins TRBV4-1 and TRBJ2-1; 12 positions agree with TRBD2. Per germline, CDR1 MGHRA and CDR2 YSYEKL. The CDR3 is made up of 17 amino acids. After removal of 3 bases from V and 9 bases from J, the junction contained 12 bases not matched to a gene. Written as DNA, the CDR3 is TGCGCCAGCAGCCAGACTAGCGGGAGTATGGAAGGGAGTGAGCAGTTCTTC. Its protein product is CASSQTSGSMEGSEQFF.

The chain links TRBV5-1 to TRBJ1-1; D is ambiguous. This CDR3 is built from 17 residues. Deletions cut 0 bases from V and 1 base from J, with 16 bases between. The germline V gene encodes CDR1 SGHRS and CDR2 YFSETQ. CDR3 in amino acids: CASSLARRGGPNTEAFF. The CDR3 coding sequence is TGCGCCAGCAGCTTGGCCCGCCGGGGAGGACCGAACACTGAAGCTTTCTTT.

Concerning this clone: The CDR3 end shows no conserved phenylalanine or tryptophan, and so a read error is likely. It is unclear where the CDR3 begins or ends on the DNA, so no DNA is shown, and the CDR3 is as TCRdb lists it. The chain couples TRBV23-1 to TRBJ1-2. TRBV23-1 is labeled an ORF, and its function is uncertain. A total of 8 residues make up the CDR3, ends included. The CDR3 sequence is CASSHGEN.

The CDR3 nucleotides are TGTGCCACCAGCAGAGATCGGCTAGCGGGAGACTACGAGCAGTACTTC. Its translation: CATSRDRLAGDYEQYF. This sequence joins TRBV15 and TRBJ2-7, with 10 positions matching TRBD2. The length of the CDR3 is 16 residues. Trimming removed 0 bases from V and 3 bases from J; junction bases left unmatched: 5. Germline values: CDR1 LNHNV, CDR2 YYDKDF (reference sequence).

The chain links TRBV29-1 to TRBJ2-1; TRBD2 aligns across 9 bases. Trimming cost V 0 bases and J 3 bases; bases outside gene matches: 6. The CDR3 is 16 residues long. Germline V gene lookup returns CDR1 SQVTM and CDR2 ANQGSEA. The CDR3 is CSVEEPLAGIYNEQFF. The DNA of the CDR3 is TGCAGCGTTGAAGAACCCCTAGCGGGAATCTACAATGAGCAGTTCTTC.

This rearrangement joins TRBV9 to TRBJ1-1, with D perhaps TRBD1 (5 bases). Germline CDR1 and CDR2: SGDLS and YYNGEE. V lost 4 bases and J 0 bases, leaving 13 bases between the germline ends. The CDR3 runs 15 residues. This CDR3 is CASSSSTGLNTEAFF. The DNA for the CDR3 is TGTGCCAGCAGCTCCTCAACAGGCTTGAACACTGAAGCTTTCTTT.

V usage is TRBV7-9 and J usage is TRBJ2-2; maybe TRBD2 (6 bases). V was cut by 3 bases and J by 1 base, with 9 bases left in between. The germline V gene has CDR1 SEHNR and CDR2 FQNEAQ (reference sequence). This CDR3 contains 15 residues. The CDR3 nucleotides read TGTGCCAGCAGCTTTGAGGGAGGGAACACCGGGGAGCTGTTTTTT. Its translation: CASSFEGGNTGELFF.

This sequence joins TRBV2 and TRBJ2-3; 9 bases align to TRBD2. V lost 8 bases, J lost 6 bases, and 9 bases stayed unmatched. CDR1 and CDR2 from the germline V gene are SNHLY and FYNNEI. The CDR3 extends over 14 amino acids. CDR3 region: CASASGNRIDTQYF. The CDR3 nucleotides read TGTGCCAGCGCTAGCGGGAACCGAATTGATACGCAGTATTTT.

This chain links TRBV5-6 with TRBJ2-3, with 7 nucleotides matching TRBD1. Germline CDR1 is SGHDT and CDR2 is YYEEEE. The V and J ends lost 3 bases and 6 bases, in that order; junction bases with no gene match: 10. There are 15 residues in the CDR3. The CDR3 nucleotides are TGTGCCAGCAGCTCACTAGACAGGGTGAGCGATACGCAGTATTTT. Protein product: CASSSLDRVSDTQYF.

The CDR3 DNA follows: TGTGCCATCAGTGACAGAACTAGCACAGATACGCAGTATTTT. Its protein product is CAISDRTSTDTQYF. The J gene is TRBJ2-3, the V gene TRBV10-3; the D is unclear. V lost 3 bases and J lost 0, with 7 bases in between. The CDR3 runs 14 residues. CDR1 ENHRY and CDR2 SYGVKD come from the germline V gene.

Concerning this clone itself: A much larger clone differs from this one at a single base, so this may be a read error. The genes are TRBV13 and TRBJ1-1, with 8 bases aligning to TRBD1. The V segment lost 4 bases and the J segment 1 base; nucleotides outside the gene matches: 2. CDR3 length: 14 amino acids. The V gene's germline CDR1 is PRHDT and CDR2 FYEKMQ (reference sequence). The CDR3 DNA reads as TGTGCCAGCAGCTCCAGGGGGCAGAACACTGAAGCTTTCTTT. Protein sequence: CASSSRGQNTEAFF.

The chain couples TRBV5-6 to TRBJ2-5; the D gene is possibly TRBD2 (6 bases). The CDR3 is 14 residues long. CDR1 and CDR2 (germline): SGHDT, YYEEEE. The V and J ends lost 0 bases and 3 bases respectively, with 9 bases between them. The CDR3 region is CASSLVAEKETQYF. CDR3 coding DNA: TGTGCCAGCAGCTTGGTAGCGGAGAAAGAGACCCAGTACTTC.

The CDR3 spells CASSWGTGPYEQYF. The CDR3 bases are TGTGCCAGTAGTTGGGGGACAGGGCCCTACGAGCAGTACTTC. The V gene is TRBV19, the J gene TRBJ2-7, with TRBD1 matching over 9 bases. The J segment lost 2 bases and the V segment lost 5 bases, leaving 4 bases of the junction unmatched. The CDR3 runs 14 residues. In germline, CDR1 is LNHDA, CDR2 SQIVND (reference sequence). The full variable domain, its missing parts supplied by reference TRBV19 and TRBJ2-7, is DGGITQSPKYLFRKEGQNVTLSCEQNLNHDAMYWYRQDPGQGLRLIYYSQIVNDFQKGDIAEGYSVSREKKESFPLTVTSAQKNPTAFYLCASSWGTGPYEQYFGPGTRLTVT.

This chain connects TRBV10-3 to TRBJ1-1; no clear D. V shed 2 bases and J shed 5 bases, with 15 bases lying between them. CDR3 length equals 15 residues. Germline V gene data show CDR1 as ENHRY and CDR2 as SYGVKD. CDR3 DNA: TGTGCCATCAGTGAGACGTCAGGCCATGGGACTGAAGCTTTCTTT. Its protein is CAISETSGHGTEAFF.